Listed here are 26 T cell receptor beta chains from one sample, sequenced in a study of beta chain features in type 1 diabetes. The whole isolated RNA underwent reverse transcription, so sequencing captured expressed TCRB transcripts. Using immunoSEQ multiplex PCR, the repertoire was profiled, and TCRdb retains in-frame clones only, with some absent. Of under 450,000 clones in the sample, more than 11% were seen once. The sample comprised naive CD4+ T cells from blood. These TCRs come from a man aged 30 to 45 in good health.

V is TRBV5-6 and J is TRBJ2-5, with 9 positions matching TRBD1. Losses at the gene ends were 3 bases for V and 4 bases for J; bases not matched to a gene: 19. CDR3 length: 19 residues. Germline V lookup: CDR1 SGHDT, CDR2 YYEEEE. The CDR3 DNA reads as TGTGCCAGCAGCTCTATTTGGGGGACAGGGAGCGCGTCGAGAGAGACCCAGTACTTC. Amino acids: CASSSIWGTGSASRETQYF.

The table lists this clone with a few counts. The chain joins TRBV9 to TRBJ2-3; a possible D gene is TRBD2 (5 bases). The CDR3 sequence is 16 residues long. CDR1 is SGDLS and CDR2 is YYNGEE in the germline V gene. Trimming shortened V by 3 bases and J by 0 bases, and 14 bases separated the two germline ends. The CDR3 here is CASSGRGALSTDTQYF. CDR3 in DNA: TGTGCCAGCAGCGGACGGGGAGCCCTTAGCACAGATACGCAGTATTTT.

This clone was counted only a few times. The genes are TRBV6-5 and TRBJ2-1; tentatively, D is TRBD2 (5 bases). Germline V lookup: CDR1 MNHEY, CDR2 SVGAGI. This CDR3 comprises 12 residues. Trimming stripped 6 bases from V and 15 bases from J, with 18 bases between. The CDR3 protein is CASSPGGGPWFF. CDR3 in DNA: TGTGCCAGCAGCCCAGGAGGCGGGCCCTGGTTCTTC.

The rearrangement joins TRBV29-1 to TRBJ2-5; possible D gene TRBD1, 5 bases. Trimming shortened V by 7 bases and J by 5 bases, and 17 bases separated the two germline ends. This CDR3 contains 13 residues. Germline values: CDR1 SQVTM, CDR2 ANQGSEA. CDR3 in amino acids: CSAQNRSSETQYF. In DNA form, the CDR3 reads TGCAGCGCCCAAAACAGGAGCTCGGAGACCCAGTACTTC.

V gene TRBV5-6 combines with J gene TRBJ2-3; D unresolved. Per germline, CDR1 SGHDT and CDR2 YYEEEE. Trimming left V 6 bases short and J 0 bases short, with 11 bases between. The CDR3 runs to 14 residues. CDR3 nucleotide sequence: TGTGCCAGCACCCTGACGGGTAGCACAGATACGCAGTATTTT. It translates to CASTLTGSTDTQYF.

This clone has only a few counts. The V and J genes are TRBV7-2 and TRBJ2-7; D is possibly TRBD1 (6 bases). The CDR3 spans 14 residues. Germline loops: CDR1 SGHTA, CDR2 FQGNSA. Trimming cost V 4 bases and J 5 bases, with 15 bases left between them. The CDR3 DNA reads as TGTGCCAGCAGCTCGCCGCAGGGGCGGGACGAGCAGTACTTC. Translating it yields CASSSPQGRDEQYF.

There are a few counts of this clone. The chain recombines TRBV21-1 with TRBJ1-1. TRBV21-1 is annotated as a pseudogene. The CDR3 spans 15 residues. CDR3 sequence: CASSKEEGPGTEAFF. For the CDR3, the DNA is TGTGCCAGCAGCAAAGAAGAGGGACCGGGCACTGAAGCTTTCTTT.

A few counts support this clone. The genes are TRBV29-1 and TRBJ1-3; D unclear. Germline CDR1 and CDR2: SQVTM and ANQGSEA. The CDR3 spans 12 residues. With 5 bases removed from V and 8 bases from J, the gap between germline ends came to 13 bases. This chain's CDR3 is CSVFVGRHTIYF. In nucleotides, the CDR3 is TGCAGCGTTTTTGTGGGAAGACACACCATATATTTT.

V gene TRBV30 combines with J gene TRBJ2-5; D is ambiguous. Trimming stripped 0 bases from V and 5 bases from J, with 10 bases between. This CDR3 is 13 amino acids long. CDR1 GTSNPN and CDR2 SVGIG come from the germline V gene (reference sequence). The CDR3 protein is CAWSVISGETQYF. Written as DNA, the CDR3 is TGTGCCTGGAGTGTAATTAGTGGGGAGACCCAGTACTTC.

This clone was recorded at least ten times. The CDR3 is CSVAVRGRETANEQFF. The CDR3 DNA sequence: TGCAGCGTTGCGGTCCGCGGGCGGGAAACAGCCAATGAGCAGTTCTTC. V is TRBV29-1 and J is TRBJ2-1, with D possibly matching TRBD2 (6 bases). V was trimmed by 4 bases and J by 6 bases, leaving 22 bases between them. The CDR3 is made up of 16 amino acids. Germline-derived CDR1 and CDR2 are SQVTM and ANQGSEA.

This clone turned up a few times. V gene TRBV9 combines with J gene TRBJ2-1, with TRBD2 identical over 11 bases. Trimming at V came to 3 bases and at J to 2 bases, leaving 4 bases not matched to a gene. The CDR3 extends over 16 amino acids. Germline CDR1 reads SGDLS; CDR2 reads YYNGEE. CDR3 coding DNA: TGTGCCAGCAGCGAGGGACTAGCGGATGCCTACAATGAGCAGTTCTTC. Protein sequence: CASSEGLADAYNEQFF.

The chain combines TRBV29-1 with TRBJ1-1; TRBD1 aligns across 7 bases. The CDR3 runs 12 residues. Germline V gene lookup returns CDR1 SQVTM and CDR2 ANQGSEA. The ends lost 8 bases at V and 6 bases at J; junction bases unmatched: 9. The CDR3 DNA is TGCAGCACCCAGACAGGGAGGTCTGAAGCTTTCTTT. As protein: CSTQTGRSEAFF.

The rearrangement links TRBV4-3 to TRBJ2-3, with TRBD1 identical over 9 bases. The CDR3 totals 15 residues. V shed 4 bases and J 3 bases; nucleotides not matched to a gene: 5. Germline V CDR1 and CDR2: LGHNA, YSLEER. The CDR3 DNA reads as TGCGCCAGCAGCCCAGGACAGGGGAGGACAGATACGCAGTATTTT. Residues: CASSPGQGRTDTQYF.

There are a few counts of this clone. The chain combines TRBV20-1 with TRBJ1-2; D not certain. Trimming took 0 bases from V and 10 from J, leaving 6 bases between them. Germline CDR1 reads DFQATT; CDR2 reads SNEGSKA (reference sequence). The length of the CDR3 is 10 residues. The DNA of the CDR3 is TGCAGTGCTAGAGATCGGAACTACACCTTC. Translated: CSARDRNYTF.

Only a few counts were recorded for this clone. The chain couples TRBV10-3 to TRBJ2-7; maybe TRBD1 (6 bases). Germline-derived CDR1 and CDR2 are ENHRY and SYGVKD. The CDR3 contains 12 residues. Written as DNA, the CDR3 is TGTGCCATCAGTGAGTCTAAGGACAGTTTCCGCGTC. It encodes CAISESKDSFRV.

Only a few counts were recorded for this clone. The chain couples TRBV27 to TRBJ2-5; TRBD1 matches at 11 bases. From germline, CDR1 is MNHEY and CDR2 SMNVEV (reference sequence). Trimming cost V 6 bases and J 5 bases; bases outside gene matches: 5. This CDR3 contains 14 residues. The CDR3 protein is CASRRTGGGETQYF. The CDR3 DNA reads as TGTGCCAGCAGAAGGACAGGGGGCGGGGAGACCCAGTACTTC.

The rearrangement joins TRBV6-1 to TRBJ1-2, with 9 bases that match TRBD1. V dropped 5 bases and J dropped 6; count of bases not matched to a gene: 4. CDR3 length equals 13 residues. Germline lookup yields CDR1 MNHNS and CDR2 SASEGT. CDR3 bases: TGTGCCAGCAGTCTCGGGACAGGGAATGGCTACACCTTC. Translating it yields CASSLGTGNGYTF.

Comment on this clone: Distinct nucleotide sequences in the sample also encode this CDR3. The V and J genes are TRBV7-9 and TRBJ2-5; the D gene is possibly TRBD2 (6 bases). The germline V and J ends were trimmed by 1 base and 4 bases, with 10 bases remaining between them. The CDR3 is 14 amino acids. Germline V CDR1 and CDR2: SEHNR, FQNEAQ (reference sequence). The CDR3 DNA is TGTGCCAGCAGCTTAGTTTCGGGGGTAGAGACCCAGTACTTC. It is translated as CASSLVSGVETQYF. The full variable domain, completed using reference TRBV7-9 and TRBJ2-5, is DTGVSQNPRHKITKRGQNVTFRCDPISEHNRLYWYRQTLGQGPEFLTYFQNEAQLEKSRLLSDRFSAERPKGSFSTLEIQRTEQGDSAMYLCASSLVSGVETQYFGPGTRLLVL.

The table lists this clone with many counts. The V and J genes are TRBV7-9 and TRBJ2-2; D ambiguous. CDR3 length equals 13 residues. Germline V gene lookup returns CDR1 SEHNR and CDR2 FQNEAQ (reference sequence). The germline V and J ends were trimmed by 11 bases and 0 bases, with 10 bases remaining between them. The CDR3 region is CARRVPNTGELFF. As DNA, the CDR3 is TGTGCCCGGCGAGTACCGAACACCGGGGAGCTGTTTTTT.

The V and J genes are TRBV25-1 and TRBJ2-2; D gene ambiguous. This CDR3 has 14 residues. CDR1 MGHDK and CDR2 SYGVNS come from the germline V gene. Trimming removed 1 base from V and 6 bases from J, with 9 bases in between. The CDR3 reads CASSESWRPGELFF. CDR3 bases: TGTGCCAGCAGTGAATCATGGCGGCCCGGGGAGCTGTTTTTT. The entire variable domain, with the rest obtained from reference TRBV25-1 and TRBJ2-2, is as follows: EADIYQTPRYLVIGTGKKITLECSQTMGHDKMYWYQQDPGMELHLIHYSYGVNSTEKGDLSSESTVSRIRTEHFPLTLESARPSHTSQYLCASSESWRPGELFFGEGSRLTVL.

This chain connects TRBV4-3 to TRBJ2-7; D uncertain. V was pared by 0 bases and J by 0 bases, with 9 bases between. The CDR3 contains 15 residues. Germline CDR1 is LGHNA and CDR2 is YSLEER. Written as DNA, the CDR3 is TGCGCCAGCAGCCAAGAAGCGCTACCCTCCTACGAGCAGTACTTC. The encoded protein is CASSQEALPSYEQYF.

This clone was detected only a few times. This rearrangement joins TRBV2 to TRBJ2-5, with TRBD2 as a possible D gene (6 bases). CDR1 is SNHLY, CDR2 FYNNEI, per germline. CDR3 size: 12 residues. Trimming pared 7 bases from V and 4 bases from J, leaving 10 bases between. CDR3 nucleotide sequence: TGTGCCAGCAACGCGGGGCCAGAGACCCAGTACTTC. It encodes CASNAGPETQYF. Full variable domain (missing parts from reference TRBV2 and TRBJ2-5): EPEVTQTPSHQVTQMGQEVILRCVPISNHLYFYWYRQILGQKVEFLVSFYNNEISEKSEIFDDQFSVERPDGSNFTLKIRSTKLEDSAMYFCASNAGPETQYFGPGTRLLVL.

This clone was detected ten times or more. The chain couples TRBV18 to TRBJ2-5; D is unresolved. The CDR3 is made up of 13 amino acids. Per germline, CDR1 KGHSH and CDR2 LQKENI. Between the trimmed V and J ends, which lost 7 bases and 1 base, there was a span of 10 bases. The CDR3 protein is CASFAGVQETQYF. In DNA, the CDR3 is TGTGCCAGCTTCGCAGGAGTCCAAGAGACCCAGTACTTC. The full variable domain, its missing parts supplied by reference TRBV18 and TRBJ2-5, is NAGVMQNPRHLVRRRGQEARLRCSPMKGHSHVYWYRQLPEEGLKFMVYLQKENIIDESGMPKERFSAEFPKEGPSILRIQQVVRGDSAAYFCASFAGVQETQYFGPGTRLLVL.

This clone came up a few times. V usage is TRBV6-5 and J usage is TRBJ1-3; the D is unclear. The CDR3 extends over 11 amino acids. Per germline, CDR1 MNHEY and CDR2 SVGAGI. V gave up 10 bases and J gave up 4 bases, with 8 bases separating them. CDR3 protein: CATFRGNTIYF. The CDR3 coding sequence is TGTGCCACGTTCCGGGGAAACACCATATATTTT.

This clone has only a few counts. The chain recombines TRBV30 with TRBJ1-1; 9 positions match TRBD1. Trimming took 2 bases from V and 2 from J; bases not matched to a gene: 9. CDR3 length: 16 residues. Germline values: CDR1 GTSNPN, CDR2 SVGIG (reference sequence). The CDR3: CAWSIIGQGTNTEAFF. The CDR3 coding sequence is TGTGCCTGGAGTATAATCGGACAGGGGACAAACACTGAAGCTTTCTTT.

This clone was recorded a few times. The chain is built from TRBV7-2 and TRBJ2-2, with D possibly being TRBD1 (5 bases). There are 15 residues in the CDR3. Germline V gene data show CDR1 as SGHTA and CDR2 as FQGNSA. V gave up 5 bases and J gave up 7 bases, with 17 bases separating them. Here the CDR3 reads CASSPQASFGGELFF. In DNA form, the CDR3 reads TGTGCCAGCAGCCCACAGGCTAGTTTCGGCGGGGAGCTGTTTTTT.